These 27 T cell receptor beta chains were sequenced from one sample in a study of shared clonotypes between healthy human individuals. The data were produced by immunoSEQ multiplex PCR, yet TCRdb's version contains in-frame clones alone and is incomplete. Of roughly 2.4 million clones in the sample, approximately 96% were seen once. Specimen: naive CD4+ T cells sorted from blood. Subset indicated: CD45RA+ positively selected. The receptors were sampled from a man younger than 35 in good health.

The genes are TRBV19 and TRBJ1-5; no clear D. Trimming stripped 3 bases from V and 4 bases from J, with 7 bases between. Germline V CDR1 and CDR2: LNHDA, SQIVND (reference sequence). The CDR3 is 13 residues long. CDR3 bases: TGTGCCAGTAGTATGCACCGAAATCAGCCCCAGCATTTT. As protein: CASSMHRNQPQHF.

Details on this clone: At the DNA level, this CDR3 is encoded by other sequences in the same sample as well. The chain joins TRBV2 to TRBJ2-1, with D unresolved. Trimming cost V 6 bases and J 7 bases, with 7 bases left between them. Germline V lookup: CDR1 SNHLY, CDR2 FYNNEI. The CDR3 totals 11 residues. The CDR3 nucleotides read TGTGCCAGCAGGTTAGCTAATGAGCAGTTCTTC. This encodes CASRLANEQFF.

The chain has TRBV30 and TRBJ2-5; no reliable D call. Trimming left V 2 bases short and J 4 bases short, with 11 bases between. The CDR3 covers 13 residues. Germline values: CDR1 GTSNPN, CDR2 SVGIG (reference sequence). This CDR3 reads CAWSKGLRETQYF. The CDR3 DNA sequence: TGTGCCTGGAGTAAGGGATTACGAGAGACCCAGTACTTC.

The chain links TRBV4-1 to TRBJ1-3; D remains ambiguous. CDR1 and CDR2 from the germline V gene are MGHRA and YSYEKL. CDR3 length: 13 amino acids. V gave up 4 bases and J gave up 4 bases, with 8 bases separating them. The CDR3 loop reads CASSPLNGNTIYF. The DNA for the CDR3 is TGCGCCAGCAGCCCCCTAAACGGAAACACCATATATTTT.

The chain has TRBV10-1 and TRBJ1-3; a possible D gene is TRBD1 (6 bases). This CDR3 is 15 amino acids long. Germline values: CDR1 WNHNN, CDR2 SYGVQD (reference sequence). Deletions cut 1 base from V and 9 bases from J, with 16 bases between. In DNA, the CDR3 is TGCGCCAGCAGTGAGTATGTCAGGGGAGCAAGCACCATATATTTT. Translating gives CASSEYVRGASTIYF.

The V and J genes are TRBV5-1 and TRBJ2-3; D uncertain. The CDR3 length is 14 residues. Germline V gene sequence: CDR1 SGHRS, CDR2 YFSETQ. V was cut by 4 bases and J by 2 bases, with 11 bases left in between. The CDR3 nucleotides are TGCGCCAGCAGCCCCTCAGACCCCACAGATACGCAGTATTTT. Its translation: CASSPSDPTDTQYF.

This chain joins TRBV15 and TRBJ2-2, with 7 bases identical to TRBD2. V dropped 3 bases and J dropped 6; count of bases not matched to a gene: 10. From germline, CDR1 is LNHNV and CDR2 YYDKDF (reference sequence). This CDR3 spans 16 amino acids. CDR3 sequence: CATSSPLRGSPGELFF. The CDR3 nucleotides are TGTGCCACCAGCAGTCCCTTGCGCGGGAGTCCCGGGGAGCTGTTTTTT.

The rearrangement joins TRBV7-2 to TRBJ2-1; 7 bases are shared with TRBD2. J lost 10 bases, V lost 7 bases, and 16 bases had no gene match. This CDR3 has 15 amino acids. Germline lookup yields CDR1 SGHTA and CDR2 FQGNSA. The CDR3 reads CASTKGGTTRQEQFF. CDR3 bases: TGTGCCAGCACAAAAGGAGGGACTACCCGACAAGAGCAGTTCTTC.

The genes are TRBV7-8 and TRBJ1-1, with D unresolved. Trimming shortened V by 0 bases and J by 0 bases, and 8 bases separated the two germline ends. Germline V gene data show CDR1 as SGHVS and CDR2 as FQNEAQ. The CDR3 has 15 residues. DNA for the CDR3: TGTGCCAGCAGCTTAGCGCGGGTTATGAACACTGAAGCTTTCTTT. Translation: CASSLARVMNTEAFF.

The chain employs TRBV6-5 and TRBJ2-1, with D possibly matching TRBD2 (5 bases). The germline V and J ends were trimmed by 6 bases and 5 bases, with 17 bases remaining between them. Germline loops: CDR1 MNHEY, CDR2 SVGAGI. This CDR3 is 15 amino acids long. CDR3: CASSRRVETNNEQFF. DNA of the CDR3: TGTGCCAGCAGCCGCCGTGTGGAGACTAACAATGAGCAGTTCTTC.

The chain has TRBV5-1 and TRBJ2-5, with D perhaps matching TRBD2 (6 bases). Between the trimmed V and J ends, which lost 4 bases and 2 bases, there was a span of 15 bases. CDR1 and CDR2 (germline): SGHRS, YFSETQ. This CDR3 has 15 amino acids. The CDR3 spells CASSPQSGGQETQYF. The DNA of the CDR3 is TGCGCCAGCAGCCCTCAATCCGGGGGTCAAGAGACCCAGTACTTC.

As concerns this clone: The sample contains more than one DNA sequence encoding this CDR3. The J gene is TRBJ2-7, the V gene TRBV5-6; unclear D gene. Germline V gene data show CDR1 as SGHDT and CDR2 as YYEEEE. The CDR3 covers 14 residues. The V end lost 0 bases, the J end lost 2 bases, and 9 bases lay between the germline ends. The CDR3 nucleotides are TGTGCCAGCAGCTTGGGATCGCCTGCCTACGAGCAGTACTTC. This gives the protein CASSLGSPAYEQYF.

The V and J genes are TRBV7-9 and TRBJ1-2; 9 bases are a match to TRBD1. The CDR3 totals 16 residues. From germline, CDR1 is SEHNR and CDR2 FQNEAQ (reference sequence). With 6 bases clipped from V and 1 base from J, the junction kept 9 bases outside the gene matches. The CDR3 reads CASREPGTGINYGYTF. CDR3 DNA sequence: TGTGCCAGCAGGGAACCCGGGACAGGGATTAACTATGGCTACACCTTC.

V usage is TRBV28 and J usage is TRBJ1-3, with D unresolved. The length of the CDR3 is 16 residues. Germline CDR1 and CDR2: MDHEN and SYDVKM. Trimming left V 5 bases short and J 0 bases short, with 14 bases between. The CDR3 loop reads CASSPERLSSGNTIYF. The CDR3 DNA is TGTGCCAGCAGTCCGGAACGGTTAAGCTCTGGAAACACCATATATTTT.

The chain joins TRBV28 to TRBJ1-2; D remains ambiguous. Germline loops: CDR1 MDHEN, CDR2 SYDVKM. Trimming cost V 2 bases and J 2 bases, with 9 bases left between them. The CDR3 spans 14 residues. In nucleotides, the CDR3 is TGTGCCAGCAGTTTAAGTGGAGGGAACTATGGCTACACCTTC. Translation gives CASSLSGGNYGYTF.

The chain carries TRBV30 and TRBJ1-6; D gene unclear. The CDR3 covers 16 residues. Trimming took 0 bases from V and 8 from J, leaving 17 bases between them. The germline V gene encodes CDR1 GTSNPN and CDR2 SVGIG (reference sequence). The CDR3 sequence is CAWSVTARTFHSPLHF. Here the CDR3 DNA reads TGTGCCTGGAGTGTTACGGCCCGAACGTTCCATTCACCCCTCCACTTT.

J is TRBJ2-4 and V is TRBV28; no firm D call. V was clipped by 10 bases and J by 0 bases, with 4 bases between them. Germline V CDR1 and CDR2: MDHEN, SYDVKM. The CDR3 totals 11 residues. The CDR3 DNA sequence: TGTGCCACTTTAGCCAAAAACATTCAGTACTTC. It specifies CATLAKNIQYF.

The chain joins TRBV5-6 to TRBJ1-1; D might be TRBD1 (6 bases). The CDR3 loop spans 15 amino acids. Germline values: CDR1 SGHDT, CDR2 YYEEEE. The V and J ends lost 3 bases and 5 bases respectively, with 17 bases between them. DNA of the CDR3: TGTGCCAGCAGCTGGACGGGGGGCTTGGAGACTGAAGCTTTCTTT. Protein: CASSWTGGLETEAFF.

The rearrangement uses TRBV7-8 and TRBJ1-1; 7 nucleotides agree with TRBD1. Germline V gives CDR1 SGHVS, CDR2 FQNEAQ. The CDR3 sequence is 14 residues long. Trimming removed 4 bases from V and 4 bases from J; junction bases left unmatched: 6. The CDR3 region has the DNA TGTGCCAGCAGCTCGACAGGGTTGGGCACTGAAGCTTTCTTT. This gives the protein CASSSTGLGTEAFF.

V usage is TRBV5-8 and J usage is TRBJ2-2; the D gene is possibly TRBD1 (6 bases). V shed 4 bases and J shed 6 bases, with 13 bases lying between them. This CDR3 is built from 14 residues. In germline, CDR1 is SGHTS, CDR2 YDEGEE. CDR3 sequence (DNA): TGTGCCAGCAGCCCTGGACAGTCGGCCGGGGAGCTGTTTTTT. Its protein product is CASSPGQSAGELFF.

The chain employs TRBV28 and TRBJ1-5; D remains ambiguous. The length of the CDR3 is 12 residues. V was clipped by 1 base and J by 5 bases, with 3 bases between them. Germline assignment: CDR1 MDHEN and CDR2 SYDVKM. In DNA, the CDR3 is TGTGCCAGCAGTTTATATCATCAGCCCCAGCATTTT. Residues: CASSLYHQPQHF. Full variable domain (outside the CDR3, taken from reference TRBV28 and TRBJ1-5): DVKVTQSSRYLVKRTGEKVFLECVQDMDHENMFWYRQDPGLGLRLIYFSYDVKMKEKGDIPEGYSVSREKKERFSLILESASTNQTSMYLCASSLYHQPQHFGDGTRLSIL.

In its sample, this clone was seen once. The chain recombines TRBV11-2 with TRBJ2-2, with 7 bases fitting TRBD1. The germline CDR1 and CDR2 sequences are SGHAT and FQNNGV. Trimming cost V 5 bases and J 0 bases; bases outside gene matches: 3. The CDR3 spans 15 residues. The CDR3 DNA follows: TGTGCCAGCAGCCCCCAGGGGGCGAACACCGGGGAGCTGTTTTTT. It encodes CASSPQGANTGELFF.

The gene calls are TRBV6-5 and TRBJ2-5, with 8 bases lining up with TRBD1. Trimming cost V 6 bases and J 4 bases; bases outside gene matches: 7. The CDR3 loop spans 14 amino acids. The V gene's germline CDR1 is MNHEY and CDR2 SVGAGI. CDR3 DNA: TGTGCCAGCAGGGAAACAGGGGGAACAGAGACCCAGTACTTC. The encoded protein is CASRETGGTETQYF.

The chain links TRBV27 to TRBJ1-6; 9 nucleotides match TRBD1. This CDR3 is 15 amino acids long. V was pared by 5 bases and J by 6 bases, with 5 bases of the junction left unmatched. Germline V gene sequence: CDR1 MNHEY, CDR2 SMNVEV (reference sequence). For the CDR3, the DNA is TGTGCCAGCAGTAAACCGGGACAGGGTAATTCACCCCTCCACTTT. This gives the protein CASSKPGQGNSPLHF.

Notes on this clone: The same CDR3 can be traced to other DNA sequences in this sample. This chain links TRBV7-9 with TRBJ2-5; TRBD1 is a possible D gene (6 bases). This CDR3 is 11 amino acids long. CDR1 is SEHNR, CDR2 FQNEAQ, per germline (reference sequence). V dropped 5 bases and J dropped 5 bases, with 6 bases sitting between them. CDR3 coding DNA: TGTGCCAGCAGCAGGGGGGAGACCCAGTACTTC. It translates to CASSRGETQYF.

CDR3 sequence (DNA): TGCGCCAGCAGCTTAAGCCCCCGAGACACCGGGGAGCTGTTTTTT. Encoded protein: CASSLSPRDTGELFF. This chain connects TRBV5-1 to TRBJ2-2; D remains ambiguous. Trimming cost V 2 bases and J 3 bases, with 11 bases left between them. Germline V CDR1 and CDR2: SGHRS, YFSETQ. The CDR3 totals 15 residues.

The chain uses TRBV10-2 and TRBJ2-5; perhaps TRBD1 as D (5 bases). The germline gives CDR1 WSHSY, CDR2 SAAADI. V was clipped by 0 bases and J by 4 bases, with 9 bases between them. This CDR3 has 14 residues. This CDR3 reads CASSESRARETQYF. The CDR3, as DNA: TGCGCCAGCAGTGAGTCCAGGGCTCGAGAGACCCAGTACTTC.